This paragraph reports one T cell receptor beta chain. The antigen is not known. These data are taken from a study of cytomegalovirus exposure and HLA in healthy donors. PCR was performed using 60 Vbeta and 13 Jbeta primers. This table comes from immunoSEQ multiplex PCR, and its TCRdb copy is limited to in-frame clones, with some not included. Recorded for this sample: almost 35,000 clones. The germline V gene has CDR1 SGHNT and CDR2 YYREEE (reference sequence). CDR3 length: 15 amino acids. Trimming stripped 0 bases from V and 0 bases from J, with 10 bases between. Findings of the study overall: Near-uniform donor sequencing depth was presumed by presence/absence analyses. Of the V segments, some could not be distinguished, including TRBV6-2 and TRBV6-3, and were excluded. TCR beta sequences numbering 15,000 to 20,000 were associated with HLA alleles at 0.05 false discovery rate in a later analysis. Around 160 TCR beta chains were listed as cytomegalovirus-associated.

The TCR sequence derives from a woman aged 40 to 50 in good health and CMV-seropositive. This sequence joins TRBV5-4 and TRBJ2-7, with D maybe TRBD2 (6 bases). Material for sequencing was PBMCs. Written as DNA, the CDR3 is TGTGCCAGCAGCTTGGAACTAGCAGGCTCCTACGAGCAGTACTTC. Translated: CASSLELAGSYEQYF.